A selection of T cell receptor beta chains follows, all from one sample in a study of blood T cell repertoires in COVID-19. The data were produced by immunoSEQ multiplex PCR, yet TCRdb's version contains in-frame clones alone and is incomplete. The sample includes just over 80,000 clones, over 60% of them seen just once. The sequenced sample was peripheral blood. The receptors shown here come from a woman of 80 years or more with active or convalescent COVID-19. Each CDR3 is given with its conserved first and last residue. A D gene is named only where the DNA matches it firmly. A row's size may be missing; if present it is once, few, many or a size class.

v_gene: TRBV28; j_gene: TRBJ1-1; abundance: -; d_gene: -; CDR3nt: TGTGCCAGCACCAACCCAACCCCCGGTGAAGCTTTCTTT; CDR3aa: CASTNPTPGEAFF
v_gene: TRBV30; j_gene: TRBJ1-2; abundance: -; d_gene: TRBD1; CDR3nt: TGTGCCTGGAGTCTAGACAGGGGGCCGGGGTATGGCTACACCTTC; CDR3aa: CAWSLDRGPGYGYTF
v_gene: TRBV5-6; j_gene: TRBJ1-2; abundance: -; d_gene: -; CDR3nt: TGTGCCAGCACCTTGGCATTGGGGCACGGCTACACCTTC; CDR3aa: CASTLALGHGYTF
v_gene: TRBV5-4; j_gene: TRBJ2-1; abundance: -; d_gene: TRBD2; CDR3nt: TGTGCCAGCAGCCTCGTGACTAGCGGGGGGGCGGGCGAGCAGTTCTTC; CDR3aa: CASSLVTSGGAGEQFF
v_gene: TRBV28; j_gene: TRBJ2-7; abundance: -; d_gene: -; CDR3nt: TGTGCCAGCAGCCCTGATAGCTCCTACGAGCAGTACTTC; CDR3aa: CASSPDSSYEQYF
v_gene: TRBV7-2; j_gene: TRBJ2-3; abundance: -; d_gene: -; CDR3nt: TGTGCCAGCAGCTTACTCAGGGGCGGGGATACGCAGTATTTT; CDR3aa: CASSLLRGGDTQYF
v_gene: TRBV7-8; j_gene: TRBJ2-1; abundance: -; d_gene: -; CDR3nt: TGTGCCAGCAGCTTAGGGGGGGATTACAATGAGCAGTTCTTC; CDR3aa: CASSLGGDYNEQFF
v_gene: TRBV7-2; j_gene: TRBJ2-7; abundance: few; d_gene: -; CDR3nt: TGTGCCAGCAGCTTGATGGGGGCTGCCTACGAGCAGTACTTC; CDR3aa: CASSLMGAAYEQYF
v_gene: TRBV6-6; j_gene: TRBJ2-1; abundance: -; d_gene: TRBD1; CDR3nt: TGTGCCAGCGGGGACAGCCCCCTGCAGGGGCAGTTCTTC; CDR3aa: CASGDSPLQGQFF
v_gene: TRBV6-1; j_gene: TRBJ1-5; abundance: few; d_gene: TRBD1; CDR3nt: TGTGCCAGCAGTGAAGCGAGACAGGGGTCAGCCCAGCATTTT; CDR3aa: CASSEARQGSAQHF
v_gene: TRBV2; j_gene: TRBJ2-2; abundance: -; d_gene: -; CDR3nt: TGTGCCAGCAGTGGGCCAATGAACACCGGGGAGCTGTTTTTT; CDR3aa: CASSGPMNTGELFF
v_gene: TRBV10-2; j_gene: TRBJ2-3; abundance: -; d_gene: TRBD2; CDR3nt: TGCGCCAGTAAGGTTACTAGCGACCCAGATACGCAGTATTTT; CDR3aa: CASKVTSDPDTQYF
v_gene: TRBV9; j_gene: TRBJ2-1; abundance: -; d_gene: TRBD2; CDR3nt: TGTGCCAGCAGCGCAAGCGAATGGACTAGTATAAGGAATGAGCAGTTCTTC; CDR3aa: CASSASEWTSIRNEQFF
v_gene: TRBV29-1; j_gene: TRBJ1-1; abundance: -; d_gene: -; CDR3nt: TGCAGCGGCAGGGTTGTCGACACTGAAGCTTTCTTT; CDR3aa: CSGRVVDTEAFF
v_gene: TRBV14; j_gene: TRBJ1-2; abundance: -; d_gene: TRBD1; CDR3nt: TGTGCCAGCAGCTCCCTGGGGACAGGGGGCGGCTACACCTTC; CDR3aa: CASSSLGTGGGYTF
v_gene: TRBV3-1/TRBV3-2; j_gene: TRBJ2-7; abundance: -; d_gene: -; CDR3nt: TGTGCCAGCAGCCAAGATCTGGGAGGGCAGTACTTC; CDR3aa: CASSQDLGGQYF
v_gene: TRBV7-8; j_gene: TRBJ1-4; abundance: few; d_gene: -; CDR3nt: TGTGCCAGCAGCTTAGCGCTACAGGGAAAACTGTTTTTT; CDR3aa: CASSLALQGKLFF
v_gene: TRBV30; j_gene: TRBJ2-5; abundance: -; d_gene: TRBD2; CDR3nt: TGTGCCTGGAGTGTATCTGGTAGCGGGGGGGAGACCCAGTACTTC; CDR3aa: CAWSVSGSGGETQYF
v_gene: TRBV7-9; j_gene: TRBJ1-4; abundance: -; d_gene: TRBD1; CDR3nt: TGTGCCAGCAGCTTACGGGACAGTCCTCAAGAAAAACTGTTTTTT; CDR3aa: CASSLRDSPQEKLFF
v_gene: TRBV4-3; j_gene: TRBJ2-2; abundance: -; d_gene: TRBD1; CDR3nt: TGCGCCAGCAGCCAAGGGGTGAGGGGGCAGGTCGGGGAGCTGTTTTTT; CDR3aa: CASSQGVRGQVGELFF
v_gene: TRBV5-1; j_gene: TRBJ2-2; abundance: -; d_gene: -; CDR3nt: TGCGCCAGCAGCTTGATCCCAGGGGCGGGCACCGGGGAGCTGTTTTTT; CDR3aa: CASSLIPGAGTGELFF
v_gene: TRBV7-2; j_gene: TRBJ2-2; abundance: -; d_gene: TRBD2; CDR3nt: TGTGCCAGCAGCTCCACCCTAGCGGGGGTGGGCACCGGGGAGCTGTTTTTT; CDR3aa: CASSSTLAGVGTGELFF
v_gene: TRBV4-3; j_gene: TRBJ1-2; abundance: once; d_gene: -; CDR3nt: TGCGCCAGCAGCCAGGCAGCTAACTATGGCTACACCTTC; CDR3aa: CASSQAANYGYTF
v_gene: TRBV6-5; j_gene: TRBJ2-5; abundance: -; d_gene: -; CDR3nt: TGTGCCAGCAGTTACGGGGGCAGTGGGGGCCAAGAGACCCAGTACTTC; CDR3aa: CASSYGGSGGQETQYF
v_gene: TRBV2; j_gene: TRBJ2-1; abundance: -; d_gene: -; CDR3nt: TGTGCCAGCAGTGAGGACAGTTACAATGAGCAGTTCTTC; CDR3aa: CASSEDSYNEQFF
v_gene: TRBV30; j_gene: TRBJ2-7; abundance: few; d_gene: -; CDR3nt: TGTGCCTGGAGTGTACAGGGTGGGGAGCAGTACTTC; CDR3aa: CAWSVQGGEQYF
v_gene: TRBV5-5; j_gene: TRBJ2-5; abundance: -; d_gene: -; CDR3nt: TGTGCCAGCAGCGCGGGACGGACGTACCAAGAGACCCAGTACTTC; CDR3aa: CASSAGRTYQETQYF
v_gene: TRBV3-1/TRBV3-2; j_gene: TRBJ2-3; abundance: once; d_gene: TRBD1; CDR3nt: TGTGCCAGCAGCCAAAGGACAGGGGGCACAGATACGCAGTATTTT; CDR3aa: CASSQRTGGTDTQYF
v_gene: TRBV4-3; j_gene: TRBJ1-3; abundance: -; d_gene: -; CDR3nt: TGCGCCAGCAGCCAACAGTCTGGAAACACCATATATTTT; CDR3aa: CASSQQSGNTIYF
v_gene: TRBV19; j_gene: TRBJ1-1; abundance: -; d_gene: TRBD1; CDR3nt: TGTGCCAGTAGTACCCTGACAGGGATCATGAACACTGAAGCTTTCTTT; CDR3aa: CASSTLTGIMNTEAFF
v_gene: TRBV6-2/TRBV6-3; j_gene: TRBJ2-7; abundance: -; d_gene: TRBD2; CDR3nt: TGTGCCAGCAGTTACGGCGGGACTAGCGGGGGGGCCTACGAGCAGTACTTC; CDR3aa: CASSYGGTSGGAYEQYF
v_gene: TRBV2; j_gene: TRBJ1-1; abundance: -; d_gene: -; CDR3nt: TGTGCCAGCAGCGCCGGGAGATCCACTGAAGCTTTCTTT; CDR3aa: CASSAGRSTEAFF
v_gene: TRBV10-3; j_gene: TRBJ1-4; abundance: -; d_gene: TRBD1; CDR3nt: TGTGCCATCAGTGCGACAGGGTCTAATGAAAAACTGTTTTTT; CDR3aa: CAISATGSNEKLFF
v_gene: TRBV6-5; j_gene: TRBJ2-1; abundance: -; d_gene: -; CDR3nt: TGTGCCAGCAGACCGGGTGGCAGGGCCAGTGAGCAGTTCTTC; CDR3aa: CASRPGGRASEQFF
v_gene: TRBV7-7; j_gene: TRBJ2-1; abundance: -; d_gene: TRBD2; CDR3nt: TGTGCTAGCAGCTTAGCGCCCGCGGGGGGTAACAATGAGCAGTTCTTC; CDR3aa: CASSLAPAGGNNEQFF
v_gene: TRBV11-2; j_gene: TRBJ2-3; abundance: -; d_gene: -; CDR3nt: TGTGCCAGCAGCTTGGGACTTATTTTGGCAGATACGCAGTATTTT; CDR3aa: CASSLGLILADTQYF
v_gene: TRBV4-3; j_gene: TRBJ1-1; abundance: -; d_gene: TRBD1; CDR3nt: TGCGCCAGCAGCCAACATCCAGACAGGGGGACTGAAGCTTTCTTT; CDR3aa: CASSQHPDRGTEAFF
v_gene: TRBV4-2; j_gene: TRBJ1-1; abundance: once; d_gene: -; CDR3nt: TGTGCCAGCAGCCAAGAAGCGAGGGCACCCATGAACACTGAAGCTTTCTTT; CDR3aa: CASSQEARAPMNTEAFF
v_gene: TRBV2; j_gene: TRBJ2-3; abundance: -; d_gene: TRBD2; CDR3nt: TGTGCCAGCAGTGTCGAGCGGGGGGGTGCAGATACGCAGTATTTT; CDR3aa: CASSVERGGADTQYF
v_gene: TRBV7-2; j_gene: TRBJ2-5; abundance: -; d_gene: -; CDR3nt: TGTGCCAGCAGCCACGCGGGTTTTGGAGGGGAGACCCAGTACTTC; CDR3aa: CASSHAGFGGETQYF
v_gene: TRBV13; j_gene: TRBJ2-1; abundance: few; d_gene: TRBD1; CDR3nt: TGTGCCAGCAGCCCTCCGGGACAGGTCTCCTACAATGAGCAGTTCTTC; CDR3aa: CASSPPGQVSYNEQFF
v_gene: TRBV7-2; j_gene: TRBJ1-1; abundance: -; d_gene: -; CDR3nt: TGTGCCAGCAGCTATCGGGAATTCTGGGAAGCTTTCTTT; CDR3aa: CASSYREFWEAFF
v_gene: TRBV19; j_gene: TRBJ1-5; abundance: once; d_gene: -; CDR3nt: TGTGCCAGTATGATCCCGGGAAGTCGGCAGCCCCAGCATTTT; CDR3aa: CASMIPGSRQPQHF
v_gene: TRBV5-6; j_gene: TRBJ1-6; abundance: few; d_gene: -; CDR3nt: TGTGCCAGCAGCAACAGGGCGTCACCCCTCCACTTT; CDR3aa: CASSNRASPLHF
v_gene: TRBV12-3/TRBV12-4; j_gene: TRBJ2-7; abundance: -; d_gene: -; CDR3nt: TGTGCCAGCAGTTTAGACAGCCCCCGGGAGCAGTACTTC; CDR3aa: CASSLDSPREQYF
v_gene: TRBV7-9; j_gene: TRBJ2-7; abundance: many; d_gene: -; CDR3nt: TGTGCCAGCAGCTTGGCCGTCTCCTACGAGCAGTACTTC; CDR3aa: CASSLAVSYEQYF
v_gene: TRBV27; j_gene: TRBJ1-1; abundance: -; d_gene: -; CDR3nt: TGTGCCAGCAGTTCACAGACAGGGAACACTGAAGCTTTCTTT; CDR3aa: CASSSQTGNTEAFF
v_gene: TRBV28; j_gene: TRBJ1-2; abundance: -; d_gene: TRBD1; CDR3nt: TGTGCCAGCAGTTCCCTCCCGGACAGGGGGCGCATCTATGGCTACACCTTC; CDR3aa: CASSSLPDRGRIYGYTF